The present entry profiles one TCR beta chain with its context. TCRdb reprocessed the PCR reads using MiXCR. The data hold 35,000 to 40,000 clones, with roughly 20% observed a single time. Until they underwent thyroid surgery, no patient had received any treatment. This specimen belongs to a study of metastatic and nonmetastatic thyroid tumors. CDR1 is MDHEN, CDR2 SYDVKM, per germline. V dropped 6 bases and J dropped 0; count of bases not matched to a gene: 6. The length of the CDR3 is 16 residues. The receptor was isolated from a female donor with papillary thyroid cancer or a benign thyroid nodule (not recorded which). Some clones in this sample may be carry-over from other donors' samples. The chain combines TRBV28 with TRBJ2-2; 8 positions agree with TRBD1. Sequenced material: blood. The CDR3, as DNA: TGTGCCAGCAGAGTACAGGGGGTGGCGAACACCGGGGAGCTGTTTTTT. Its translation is CASRVQGVANTGELFF.